Following are 9 T cell receptor beta chains from one sample sequenced in a study of CD8+ T cells in alopecia areata. Extracted RNA was reverse transcribed into cDNA, the sequencing template. Profiled with immunoSEQ multiplex PCR; TCRdb holds only in-frame clones, not every one. The sample lists over 150,000 clones, 50% to 65% seen once, with about 10% in the top ten. Sample treatment: oral pan-JAK inhibitor, 5-10 mg twice daily. The sample in question was CD8+ T cells sorted from blood, obtained at week 24, from a patient treated with tofacitinib. These receptors all come from a human donor with alopecia areata.

The J gene is TRBJ2-7, the V gene TRBV30; the match to TRBD1 covers 10 bases. Losses at the gene ends were 1 base for V and 3 bases for J; bases not matched to a gene: 3. CDR1 is GTSNPN and CDR2 is SVGIG in the germline V gene (reference sequence). This CDR3 contains 14 residues. The CDR3 reads CAWSEGQGYYEQYF. DNA for the CDR3: TGTGCCTGGAGTGAGGGACAGGGGTACTACGAGCAGTACTTC.

To note about this clone: At the DNA level, this CDR3 is encoded by other sequences in the same sample as well. The rearrangement links TRBV19 to TRBJ2-1; no reliable D call. The CDR3 covers 12 residues. Trimming pared 1 base from V and 7 bases from J, leaving 5 bases between. Germline values: CDR1 LNHDA, CDR2 SQIVND (reference sequence). The CDR3 coding sequence is TGTGCCAGTAGTATAGGTGTGAATGAGCAGTTCTTC. Translated, it gives CASSIGVNEQFF.

J is TRBJ1-2 and V is TRBV6-5, with TRBD1 as a possible D gene (6 bases). V was trimmed by 7 bases and J by 2 bases, leaving 11 bases between them. The CDR3 covers 13 residues. Germline-derived CDR1 and CDR2 are MNHEY and SVGAGI. CDR3 region: CASTPTGNYGYTF. DNA for the CDR3: TGTGCCAGCACCCCAACAGGGAACTATGGCTACACCTTC.

V and J are TRBV28 and TRBJ2-5, with D possibly being TRBD1 or TRBD2 (5 bases each). Trimming stripped 11 bases from V and 5 bases from J, with 15 bases between. Germline CDR1 reads MDHEN; CDR2 reads SYDVKM. The CDR3 totals 12 residues. The chain's CDR3 is CAVRGAGETQYF. Here the CDR3 DNA reads TGTGCCGTGAGAGGGGCAGGGGAGACCCAGTACTTC.

This clone was recorded a few times. The chain links TRBV9 to TRBJ1-1; TRBD1 agrees at 9 bases. With V trimmed by 4 bases and J by 4 bases, 5 bases remained unmatched. Germline CDR1 SGDLS, CDR2 YYNGEE. The CDR3 consists of 14 residues. The DNA of the CDR3 is TGTGCCAGCAGCCCAGGACAGGGGAGCACTGAAGCTTTCTTT. It translates to CASSPGQGSTEAFF.

A single count supports this clone. V usage is TRBV25-1 and J usage is TRBJ1-2; the D is unclear. The CDR3 is 17 residues long. V lost 3 bases, J lost 4 bases, and 21 bases lay in between. From germline, CDR1 is MGHDK and CDR2 SYGVNS. The DNA for the CDR3 is TGTGCCAGCAGTGATGCGTCAGTTGCTGGTTATCCCTATGGCTACACCTTC. Its translation: CASSDASVAGYPYGYTF.

This clone was recorded a few times. This chain links TRBV30 with TRBJ1-5; D remains ambiguous. This CDR3 has 15 amino acids. Trimming stripped 2 bases from V and 5 bases from J, with 16 bases between. The germline CDR1 and CDR2 sequences are GTSNPN and SVGIG (reference sequence). The CDR3 reads CAWSSGPSLDQPQHF. The CDR3 DNA sequence: TGTGCCTGGAGTTCTGGACCCTCCCTTGATCAGCCCCAGCATTTT.

This clone was detected a few times. The rearrangement joins TRBV11-2 to TRBJ2-7; 9 positions agree with TRBD1. CDR1 is SGHAT, CDR2 FQNNGV, per germline. This CDR3 has 14 amino acids. The V gene end was trimmed by 5 bases and the J gene end by 4 bases; junction bases not matched to a gene: 6. The CDR3 sequence is CASSVSQGAYEQYF. CDR3 coding DNA: TGTGCCAGCAGCGTGTCACAGGGGGCATACGAGCAGTACTTC.

The CDR3 sequence: CSADILNYGYTF. In DNA form, the CDR3 reads TGCAGCGCGGATATTCTGAACTATGGCTACACCTTC. The chain combines TRBV29-1 with TRBJ1-2; D gene ambiguous. The CDR3 has 12 amino acids. From germline, CDR1 is SQVTM and CDR2 ANQGSEA. V was trimmed by 7 bases and J by 2 bases, leaving 11 bases between them.